This passage covers 20 T cell receptor beta chains from one sample sequenced in a study of blood T cells in healthy people across ages. Through a sample-barcoded 5' primer and a J-beta primer mix, a second PCR was run for roughly 7 to 11 cycles. Each CDR3 protein gets one entry after TCRdb re-called the 5' RACE reads with MiXCR. Of around 800,000 distinct CDR3 sequences listed, approximately 67% are singletons. The material sequenced was blood. The receptors here all came from a man aged 25-40 years in good health.

A remark on this clonotype: The junction departs from germline at one end; a sequencing error may be responsible. The chain recombines TRBV12-3 or TRBV12-4 with TRBJ2-7, with 8 bases fitting TRBD1. The CDR3 consists of 12 residues. This CDR3 reads CAGSQGAYEQYF. Here the CDR3 DNA reads TGTGCCGGCAGTCAGGGGGCGTACGAGCAGTACTTC.

The V call is TRBV20-1, the J call TRBJ2-1; 8 bases are a match to TRBD2. Germline lookup yields CDR1 DFQATT and CDR2 SNEGSKA (reference sequence). The length of the CDR3 is 14 residues. J lost 3 bases, V lost 6 bases, and 7 bases had no gene match. CDR3 loop: CSADSGAHYNEQFF. CDR3 DNA sequence: TGCAGTGCCGATAGCGGGGCTCACTACAATGAGCAGTTCTTC.

V usage is TRBV29-1 and J usage is TRBJ2-7; D is undetermined. The CDR3 runs to 11 residues. Germline V gene sequence: CDR1 SQVTM, CDR2 ANQGSEA. Trimming shortened V by 4 bases and J by 4 bases, and 8 bases separated the two germline ends. This CDR3 is CSVGSGYEQYF. CDR3 coding DNA: TGCAGCGTTGGTTCCGGATACGAGCAGTACTTC.

This clonotype was counted once. The chain carries TRBV9 and TRBJ1-2; D not certain. Looked up from germline, CDR1 is SGDLS and CDR2 is YYNGEE. V gave up 4 bases and J gave up 2 bases, with 18 bases separating them. The CDR3 consists of 16 residues. The CDR3 nucleotides read TGTGCCAGCAGCCCAGGTGCAGAGGGAAAAAACTATGGCTACACCTTC. Its translation is CASSPGAEGKNYGYTF.

This chain connects TRBV7-9 to TRBJ1-4; a possible D gene is TRBD1 (6 bases). CDR3 length equals 15 residues. Trimming cost V 3 bases and J 4 bases, with 12 bases left between them. The germline CDR1 and CDR2 sequences are SEHNR and FQNEAQ (reference sequence). CDR3 nucleotide sequence: TGTGCCAGCAGCTTCGGGGGGCAGGGTAATGAAAAACTGTTTTTT. Its protein is CASSFGGQGNEKLFF.

The V gene is TRBV21-1, the J gene TRBJ2-1; TRBD1 is the table's D call, not checked against the DNA. TRBV21-1 represents a pseudogene. CDR3 size: 17 residues. In DNA, the CDR3 is TGTGCCAGCAGCAAAGTAAGAGGCAGGGGCGGATACAATGAGCAGTTCTTC. It yields the protein CASSKVRGRGGYNEQFF.

This clonotype has a handful of counts. This chain uses TRBV5-1 with TRBJ2-7, with TRBD1 matching 7 bases. CDR1 and CDR2 (germline): SGHRS, YFSETQ. The trim removed 1 base at V and 1 base at J, leaving 5 bases unmatched. The CDR3 covers 15 residues. CDR3 sequence (DNA): TGCGCCAGCAGCTTGTTTCGGGACAGTTCCTACGAGCAGTACTTC. It yields the protein CASSLFRDSSYEQYF. The full variable domain, with the rest looked up from reference TRBV5-1 and TRBJ2-7, is KAGVTQTPRYLIKTRGQQVTLSCSPISGHRSVSWYQQTPGQGLQFLFEYFSETQRNKGNFPGRFSGRQFSNSRSEMNVSTLELGDSALYLCASSLFRDSSYEQYFGPGTRLTVT.

This chain uses TRBV4-2 with TRBJ2-3; 14 bases match TRBD2. V lost 4 bases to trimming and J lost 4 bases; unmatched junction nucleotides: 4. The CDR3 spans 16 residues. CDR1 LGHNA and CDR2 YNFKEQ come from the germline V gene. This CDR3 reads CASSPTSGGAADTQYF. The CDR3 DNA is TGTGCCAGCAGCCCGACTAGCGGGGGGGCCGCAGATACGCAGTATTTT.

The table lists this clonotype with a count of one. The chain uses TRBV20-1 and TRBJ2-7; the match to TRBD2 covers 12 bases. The DNA end is more similar to TRBJ2-5, so the J call may be wrong. Germline V gene data show CDR1 as DFQATT and CDR2 as SNEGSKA (reference sequence). The CDR3 is 17 amino acids. Written as DNA, the CDR3 is TGCAGTGCTAGAGCGAGGGGGACTAGCGGGTTTCGGGAGACCCAGTACTTC. Translating it yields CSARARGTSGFRETQYF.

This clonotype was counted only a few times. The V gene is TRBV28, the J gene TRBJ2-5; 9 nucleotides line up with TRBD1. TRBJ2-7 matches the DNA end more closely, so the J call is doubtful. This CDR3 spans 16 amino acids. CDR1 and CDR2 from the germline V gene are MDHEN and SYDVKM. CDR3 bases: TGTGCCAGCAGTCACCATCCCGGACAGGGGCGACGCGAGCAGTACTTC. Protein: CASSHHPGQGRREQYF.

This chain joins TRBV6-5 and TRBJ2-1, with 7 bases fitting TRBD1. V trimming: 5 bases; J trimming: 9 bases; junction bases outside the gene matches: 7. The CDR3 runs 13 residues. Germline CDR1 is MNHEY and CDR2 is SVGAGI. This CDR3 is CASSPPPGGEQFF. CDR3 bases: TGTGCCAGCAGTCCGCCTCCAGGGGGTGAGCAGTTCTTC.

This clonotype was counted only a few times. The CDR3 DNA sequence: TGTGCCACCAGTGGGACGGGACAGGTAGGGCCCAATGAGCAGTTCTTC. Its protein is CATSGTGQVGPNEQFF. This chain uses TRBV24-1 with TRBJ2-1, with 8 bases that match TRBD1. J gave up 6 bases and V 5 bases, and 11 bases lay outside the gene matches. There are 16 residues in the CDR3. Germline values: CDR1 KGHDR, CDR2 SFDVKD.

The V and J genes are TRBV11-1 and TRBJ2-1, with D possibly called TRBD1 or TRBD2 (5 bases each). Per germline, CDR1 SGHAT and CDR2 FQDESV (reference sequence). V lost 5 bases and J 1 base, leaving 39 bases between the germline ends. The CDR3 sequence is 24 residues long. The CDR3 DNA sequence: TGTGCCAGCAGCAGTCCCCCGAGGGGACCCTCCCCAAATGAGCCCCCGTTGTCCTACAATGAGCAGTTCTTC. Amino acid sequence: CASSSPPRGPSPNEPPLSYNEQFF.

This clonotype was counted between two and nine times. V gene TRBV7-2 combines with J gene TRBJ2-5, with TRBD2 identical over 8 bases. After removal of 3 bases from V and 5 bases from J, the junction contained 11 bases not matched to a gene. Germline CDR1 reads SGHTA; CDR2 reads FQGNSA. The CDR3 is 16 residues long. For the CDR3, the DNA is TGTGCCAGCAGCTTCGTTTCTAGCGGGCTAGGGGAGACCCAGTACTTC. It translates to CASSFVSSGLGETQYF.

This clonotype turned up a few times. The V and J genes are TRBV4-3 and TRBJ2-5; 10 bases match TRBD1. V lost 0 bases to trimming and J lost 5 bases; unmatched junction nucleotides: 12. This CDR3 has 18 residues. Germline values: CDR1 LGHNA, CDR2 YSLEER. This chain's CDR3 is CASSQEWFGQGVHETQYF. The CDR3 DNA is TGCGCCAGCAGCCAAGAGTGGTTTGGACAGGGGGTACATGAGACCCAGTACTTC.

This clonotype was found once. A junction end diverges from the germline sequence, so it may reflect a read error. V usage is TRBV6-2 or TRBV6-3 and J usage is TRBJ2-1; 8 bases match TRBD1. The CDR3 length is 17 residues. Germline loops: CDR1 MNHEY, CDR2 SVGEGT. Written as DNA, the CDR3 is TGTGCCGGCAGTTACGGGCCAGGGGGCAGCTCCTACAATGAGCAGTTCTTC. Translated, it gives CAGSYGPGGSSYNEQFF.

This chain connects TRBV20-1 to TRBJ2-3, with a tentative D call TRBD2 (5 bases). Germline values: CDR1 DFQATT, CDR2 SNEGSKA (reference sequence). The CDR3 is 11 residues long. Between the trimmed V and J ends, which lost 5 bases and 8 bases, there was a span of 11 bases. CDR3 region: CSASTGGTQYF. The CDR3 DNA follows: TGCAGTGCTTCGACTGGAGGTACGCAGTATTTT.

Only one count was recorded for this clonotype. This chain connects TRBV20-1 to TRBJ1-2; the D gene is possibly TRBD1 (6 bases). Germline CDR1 is DFQATT and CDR2 is SNEGSKA (reference sequence). The CDR3 has 11 residues. Trimming left V 6 bases short and J 8 bases short, with 13 bases between. CDR3 nucleotides: TGCAGTGCCCCTACGGGGGCCGGCTACACCTTC. This encodes CSAPTGAGYTF.

The rearrangement uses TRBV25-1 and TRBJ2-1, with D tentatively TRBD1 (6 bases). The CDR3 consists of 14 residues. The germline CDR1 and CDR2 sequences are MGHDK and SYGVNS. With 1 base removed from V and 4 bases from J, the gap between germline ends came to 8 bases. For the CDR3, the DNA is TGTGCCAGCAGTGAATCAACAGGGTACAATGAGCAGTTCTTC. Its translation is CASSESTGYNEQFF.

The CDR3 nucleotides are TGTGCCAGCCGGGGGACAGGGGCAGGCTACACCTTC. Amino acid sequence: CASRGTGAGYTF. The rearrangement uses TRBV2 and TRBJ1-2, with TRBD1 identical over 10 bases. This CDR3 comprises 12 residues. The ends lost 8 bases at V and 8 bases at J; junction bases unmatched: 5. Germline CDR1 SNHLY, CDR2 FYNNEI. The variable domain in full, with the rest retrieved from reference TRBV2 and TRBJ1-2, is EPEVTQTPSHQVTQMGQEVILRCVPISNHLYFYWYRQILGQKVEFLVSFYNNEISEKSEIFDDQFSVERPDGSNFTLKIRSTKLEDSAMYFCASRGTGAGYTFGSGTRLTVV.